This T cell receptor beta chain was found in a study of cytomegalovirus exposure and HLA in healthy donors. The trim removed 2 bases at V and 4 bases at J, leaving 3 bases unmatched. CDR1 is GTSNPN and CDR2 is SVGIG in the germline V gene (reference sequence). This CDR3 contains 13 residues. Points from the study as a whole: The study recorded about 160 TCR beta chains that were cytomegalovirus-associated. Later analysis indicated greater clonal expansion among HLA-associated TCR beta chains than among equally common other chains. Previous analysis showed most TCR beta V segments were productive about 90% or about 30% of the time.

For this clone: Its antigen is unknown.

Both 60 Vbeta primers and 13 Jbeta primers went into the PCR. Per the original methods: The count from a later analysis was about 80 million unique TCR beta chains, 9 million to 12 million of them shared. Some clones are missing from TCRdb's copy, which holds only in-frame ones; the method was immunoSEQ multiplex PCR. V and J calls and clone size are those listed in that table; D and trimming were worked out from the DNA. The sample holds more than 65,000 clones; around 80% are singletons and the top ten take over 1.5%. The specimen was PBMCs. The TCR comes from a man aged 18 to 30 in good health and CMV-seronegative. This chain joins TRBV30 and TRBJ2-7; 9 positions agree with TRBD1. CDR3 nucleotide sequence: TGTGCCTGGAGTCATGGACAGGGGTACGAGCAGTACTTC. It encodes CAWSHGQGYEQYF.